This entry features one T cell receptor (beta chain) sequence. These data originate in a study of shared clonotypes between healthy human individuals. Here immunoSEQ multiplex PCR was the method, and the copy in TCRdb shows in-frame clones only, minus some. The sample lists hundreds of thousands of clones, 80% to 90% seen once, with under 20% in the top ten. The sequence derives from a man between 18 and 35 years old in good health. The sample taken for sequencing was memory CD8+ T cells sorted from blood. Subset meaning: CD45RO+ cells pooled with CCR7-negative TemRA cells.

CDR3 sequence (DNA): TGTGCCAGCAGCTTCGGCACAGGGTTTTACGAGCAGTACTTC. It translates to CASSFGTGFYEQYF. The chain recombines TRBV5-6 with TRBJ2-7, with a tentative D call TRBD1 (6 bases). This CDR3 is built from 14 residues. Germline lookup yields CDR1 SGHDT and CDR2 YYEEEE. Trimming removed 2 bases at V and 4 bases at J, with 13 bases between. Filled out from reference TRBV5-6 and TRBJ2-7, the complete variable domain reads DAGVTQSPTHLIKTRGQQVTLRCSPKSGHDTVSWYQQALGQGPQFIFQYYEEEERQRGNFPDRFSGHQFPNYSSELNVNALLLGDSALYLCASSFGTGFYEQYFGPGTRLTVT.